The 2 T cell receptor beta chains listed next were all sequenced from one sample in a study of T cells in Graves' hyperthyroidism and ophthalmopathy. Amplification of TCR beta CDR3 regions was performed using RNA transcripts as template. Using the HTBI primer set, a first-round RT-PCR was run on the TCR CDR3. In TCRdb, the multiplex PCR reads were re-called with MiXCR into one record per CDR3 protein. The data contain over 450,000 distinct CDR3 sequences, under 20% of them singletons. Input material: blood. The receptors originated from a woman aged 18-29 years with Graves' ophthalmopathy.

This clonotype appeared once. The V and J genes are TRBV12-3 or TRBV12-4 and TRBJ2-3, with 8 nucleotides matching TRBD2. V dropped 8 bases and J dropped 3; count of bases not matched to a gene: 13. CDR3 length: 16 residues. The CDR3 nucleotides read TGTGCCAGCTTCCTCTTTGGAGCGGGGGTTACAGATACGCAGTATTTT. Translation gives CASFLFGAGVTDTQYF.

J is TRBJ2-1 and V is TRBV28; D uncertain. CDR1 and CDR2 from the germline V gene are MDHEN and SYDVKM. Trimming cost V 6 bases and J 0 bases, with 12 bases left between them. This CDR3 has 15 amino acids. The CDR3 region is CASSPPVGSYNEQFF. Written as DNA, the CDR3 is TGTGCCAGCAGCCCCCCCGTTGGCTCCTACAATGAGCAGTTCTTC.